Listed here are 16 T cell receptor beta chains from one sample, sequenced in a study of human thymus T cells. The table came from immunoSEQ multiplex PCR; TCRdb's copy has only in-frame clones and leaves some out. The repertoire holds roughly 120,000 clones, with 90% to 95% as singletons. Thymic resections from corrective heart surgery supplied the tissue. The specimen was thymus tissue. Receptor source: a boy in the first two years of life with a congenital heart defect but otherwise immunologically healthy.

The CDR3: CASRDPSYEQYF. The CDR3 DNA sequence: TGTGCCAGCAGGGATCCTTCCTACGAGCAGTACTTC. The rearrangement links TRBV6-1 to TRBJ2-7; D uncertain. This CDR3 has 12 amino acids. V was shortened by 6 bases and J by 1 base, with 7 bases between the two germline ends. CDR1 is MNHNS, CDR2 SASEGT, per germline.

The chain couples TRBV7-9 to TRBJ2-3; 8 bases match TRBD2. This CDR3 is 16 amino acids long. With V trimmed by 0 bases and J by 2 bases, 4 bases remained unmatched. Germline CDR1 reads SEHNR; CDR2 reads FQNEAQ (reference sequence). The CDR3 spells CASSLAHSGDTDTQYF. CDR3 in DNA: TGTGCCAGCAGCTTAGCGCATAGCGGGGACACAGATACGCAGTATTTT.

This clone has a single count. V usage is TRBV27 and J usage is TRBJ2-5; 10 bases line up with TRBD1. Germline V gene lookup returns CDR1 MNHEY and CDR2 SMNVEV (reference sequence). The V and J ends lost 6 bases and 4 bases, in that order; junction bases with no gene match: 14. The CDR3 extends over 17 amino acids. CDR3 in amino acids: CASRKTGGDLVGETQYF. The CDR3 region has the DNA TGTGCCAGCAGGAAGACAGGGGGCGATTTGGTGGGAGAGACCCAGTACTTC.

The chain links TRBV5-8 to TRBJ1-4, with D possibly being TRBD1 (5 bases). This CDR3 spans 16 amino acids. CDR1 is SGHTS, CDR2 YDEGEE, per germline. Trimming removed 2 bases at V and 5 bases at J, with 16 bases between. The CDR3 DNA is TGTGCCAGCAGCTTCGGTGGGGGACTTAAGAATGAAAAACTGTTTTTT. This sequence encodes CASSFGGGLKNEKLFF.

This clone was seen a single time. The chain combines TRBV5-6 with TRBJ1-5; D may be TRBD1 (5 bases). Germline values: CDR1 SGHDT, CDR2 YYEEEE. The CDR3 totals 15 residues. V was trimmed by 4 bases and J by 3 bases, leaving 14 bases between them. CDR3 amino acids: CASSLGLSVNQPQHF. The CDR3 DNA reads as TGTGCCAGCAGCCTGGGACTCAGTGTCAATCAGCCCCAGCATTTT.

V and J are TRBV6-6 and TRBJ1-2; 7 bases map to TRBD1. Trimming took 1 base from V and 6 from J; bases not matched to a gene: 8. CDR3 length: 15 amino acids. CDR1 and CDR2 from the germline V gene are MNHNY and SVGAGI (reference sequence). The CDR3 reads CASSYFDRVSNGYTF. The CDR3, as DNA: TGTGCCAGCAGTTACTTCGACAGGGTGAGCAATGGCTACACCTTC.

The chain links TRBV4-1 to TRBJ1-5; no definite D call. V gave up 0 bases and J gave up 0 bases, with 15 bases separating them. The V gene's germline CDR1 is MGHRA and CDR2 YSYEKL. This CDR3 has 18 residues. The CDR3 reads CASSQEFIQVYSNQPQHF. For the CDR3, the DNA is TGCGCCAGCAGCCAAGAATTTATCCAGGTTTATAGCAATCAGCCCCAGCATTTT.

The CDR3 loop reads CASSQVQGQINQPQHF. As DNA, the CDR3 is TGCGCCAGCAGCCAAGTTCAAGGACAGATCAATCAGCCCCAGCATTTT. The chain has TRBV4-1 and TRBJ1-5; maybe TRBD1 (6 bases). With 1 base removed from V and 3 bases from J, the gap between germline ends came to 13 bases. Per germline, CDR1 MGHRA and CDR2 YSYEKL. The CDR3 sequence is 16 residues long.

The chain combines TRBV2 with TRBJ1-2; tentative D call: TRBD1 (5 bases). The V gene's germline CDR1 is SNHLY and CDR2 FYNNEI. Trimming took off 5 bases at V and 5 bases at J, with 18 bases between the two ends. There are 15 residues in the CDR3. The CDR3, as DNA: TGTGCCAGCAGTCCCTGGGGGGACTTACTTTATGGCTACACCTTC. Its protein product is CASSPWGDLLYGYTF.

J is TRBJ2-2 and V is TRBV30; no reliable D call. The V gene's germline CDR1 is GTSNPN and CDR2 SVGIG (reference sequence). V was pared by 2 bases and J by 1 base, with 11 bases between. The CDR3 spans 15 residues. CDR3 coding DNA: TGTGCCTGGAGTTCCAGGACCGAGAACACCGGGGAGCTGTTTTTT. Translation: CAWSSRTENTGELFF.

The chain uses TRBV6-1 and TRBJ2-3; no definite D call. V was clipped by 8 bases and J by 4 bases, with 16 bases between them. This CDR3 has 14 amino acids. CDR1 and CDR2 (germline): MNHNS, SASEGT. The CDR3 spells CASRRPRLSDTQYF. The CDR3, as DNA: TGTGCCAGCCGCCGGCCGCGCCTTTCAGATACGCAGTATTTT.

CDR3 nucleotide sequence: TGTGCCAGCAGTGAAACAGCCTCTGGAAACACCATATATTTT. This gives the protein CASSETASGNTIYF. This chain links TRBV28 with TRBJ1-3; D gene ambiguous. V gave up 5 bases and J gave up 0 bases, with 8 bases separating them. The CDR3 has 14 residues. From germline, CDR1 is MDHEN and CDR2 SYDVKM.

This clone was recorded once. This CDR3 reads CASSLSSRTDLNEKLFF. DNA for the CDR3: TGTGCCAGCAGTTTATCTAGTAGGACGGACCTTAATGAAAAACTGTTTTTT. The J gene is TRBJ1-4, the V gene TRBV28; D uncertain. The CDR3 is made up of 17 amino acids. V lost 1 base, J lost 4 bases, and 16 bases lay in between. CDR1 is MDHEN and CDR2 is SYDVKM in the germline V gene.

V and J are TRBV7-2 and TRBJ1-2, with TRBD1 identical over 8 bases. After removal of 5 bases from V and 6 bases from J, the junction contained 11 bases not matched to a gene. Germline CDR1 and CDR2: SGHTA and FQGNSA. The CDR3 has 15 residues. The CDR3 DNA sequence: TGTGCCAGCAGCCTTCGGACAGGGCACGGTCATGGCTACACCTTC. Protein sequence: CASSLRTGHGHGYTF.

J is TRBJ2-7 and V is TRBV7-2; D perhaps matches TRBD1 (7 bases). Trimming left V 5 bases short and J 4 bases short, with 18 bases between. This CDR3 is built from 15 residues. CDR1 is SGHTA and CDR2 is FQGNSA in the germline V gene. CDR3 sequence (DNA): TGTGCCAGCAGCCCCCGCCAGGGGGGTCGGTACGAGCAGTACTTC. Its protein is CASSPRQGGRYEQYF.

This chain joins TRBV5-1 and TRBJ2-7; perhaps TRBD1 as D (7 bases). This CDR3 region has 16 residues. V was shortened by 0 bases and J by 2 bases, with 15 bases between the two germline ends. Germline lookup yields CDR1 SGHRS and CDR2 YFSETQ. CDR3 region: CASSLAWAGGTYEQYF. The CDR3 DNA is TGCGCCAGCAGCTTGGCCTGGGCAGGGGGGACCTACGAGCAGTACTTC.